Detailed here is one T cell receptor (beta chain). There are 13 residues in the CDR3. Germline V CDR1 and CDR2: SGHVS, FQNEAQ. The V and J ends lost 4 bases and 1 base respectively, with 7 bases between them. Per the original data handling: From reference gene primer amplification, estimates of nucleated cell counts were derived. Measured with immunoSEQ multiplex PCR; TCRdb has only the in-frame clones, and not every one. The DNA gave D and trimming, while V, J and clone size come from that table. This table holds about 380,000 clones, more than 75% found once. This record belongs to a study of blood T cell repertoires in COVID-19.

Material for sequencing was PBMCs or T cells enriched from blood (not recorded which). The TCR was taken from a woman between 18 and 29 years old who had recovered from COVID-19. The V gene is TRBV7-8, the J gene TRBJ1-1; tentatively, D is TRBD1 (5 bases). The CDR3 sequence: CASSSDRNTEAFF. CDR3 in DNA: TGTGCCAGCAGCTCTGACAGGAACACTGAAGCTTTCTTT.